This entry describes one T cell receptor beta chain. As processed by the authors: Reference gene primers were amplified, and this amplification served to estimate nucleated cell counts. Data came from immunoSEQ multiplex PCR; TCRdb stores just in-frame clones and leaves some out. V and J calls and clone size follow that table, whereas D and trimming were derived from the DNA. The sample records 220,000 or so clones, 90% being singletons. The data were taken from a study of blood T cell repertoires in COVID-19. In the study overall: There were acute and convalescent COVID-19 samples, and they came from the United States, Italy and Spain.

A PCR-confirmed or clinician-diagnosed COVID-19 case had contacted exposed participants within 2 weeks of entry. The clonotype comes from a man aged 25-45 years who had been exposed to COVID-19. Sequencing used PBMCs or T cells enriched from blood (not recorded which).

The CDR3 loop reads CASSTGEAYNSPLHF. In DNA form, the CDR3 reads TGTGCCAGTAGTACGGGTGAAGCCTATAATTCACCCCTCCACTTT. The chain couples TRBV19 to TRBJ1-6; D is unclear. With 4 bases removed from V and 2 bases from J, the gap between germline ends came to 9 bases. Germline V gene sequence: CDR1 LNHDA, CDR2 SQIVND (reference sequence). CDR3 length: 15 amino acids.